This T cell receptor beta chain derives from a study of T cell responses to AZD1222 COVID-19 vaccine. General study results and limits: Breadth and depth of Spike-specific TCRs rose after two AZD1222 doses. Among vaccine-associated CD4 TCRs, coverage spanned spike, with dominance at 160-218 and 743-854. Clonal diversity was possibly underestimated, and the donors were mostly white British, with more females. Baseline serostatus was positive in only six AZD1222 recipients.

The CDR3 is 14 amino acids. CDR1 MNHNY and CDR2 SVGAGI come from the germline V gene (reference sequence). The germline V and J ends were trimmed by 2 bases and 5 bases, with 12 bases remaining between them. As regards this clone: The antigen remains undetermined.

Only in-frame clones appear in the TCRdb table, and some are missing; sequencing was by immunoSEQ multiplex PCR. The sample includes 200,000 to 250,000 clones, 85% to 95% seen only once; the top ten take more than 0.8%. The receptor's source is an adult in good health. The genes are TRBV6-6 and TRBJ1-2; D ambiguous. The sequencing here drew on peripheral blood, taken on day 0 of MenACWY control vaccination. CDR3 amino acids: CASSYGGVEYGYTF. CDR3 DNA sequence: TGTGCCAGCAGTTACGGCGGGGTAGAGTATGGCTACACCTTC.